The 4 T cell receptor beta chains presented below share a single source sample, sequenced in a study of T cell repertoires in cytomegalovirus infection. These receptors' antigens are unknown. TCRdb used MiXCR to reprocess the reads, holding one entry per CDR3 protein. The sample records roughly 80,000 distinct CDR3 sequences, roughly 40% being singletons. Sequencing was performed on CD8+ T cells from cultured PBMCs, taken from culture after CMV antigen stimulation. Receptor source: a human donor in good health (CMV status not recorded). Some clones in this sample may be carry-over from other donors' samples.

The genes are TRBV10-3 and TRBJ2-7; D is unresolved. Looked up from germline, CDR1 is ENHRY and CDR2 is SYGVKD. V gave up 0 bases and J gave up 7 bases, with 4 bases separating them. This CDR3 spans 11 amino acids. Here the CDR3 DNA reads TGTGCCATCAGTGAGTCGGGGGAGCAGTACTTC. This encodes CAISESGEQYF.

The V gene is TRBV6-2 or TRBV6-3, the J gene TRBJ1-1; D ambiguous. The V end lost 5 bases, the J end lost 4 bases, and 8 bases lay between the germline ends. Germline assignment: CDR1 MNHEY and CDR2 SVGEGT. The length of the CDR3 is 12 residues. CDR3 nucleotide sequence: TGTGCCAGCAGTGTGGGTCTCACTGAAGCTTTCTTT. It specifies CASSVGLTEAFF.

This clonotype turned up a few times. The chain uses TRBV28 and TRBJ1-4; D remains unclear. The V end was cut by 3 bases, the J end by 5 bases, with 19 bases between. Germline CDR1 MDHEN, CDR2 SYDVKM. The CDR3 is made up of 17 amino acids. The CDR3 is CASSFEEGLLLNEKLFF. Written as DNA, the CDR3 is TGTGCCAGCAGTTTTGAGGAGGGCCTTCTTTTAAATGAAAAACTGTTTTTT.

The chain combines TRBV24-1 with TRBJ2-5; tentatively, D is TRBD2 (6 bases). Germline CDR1 KGHDR, CDR2 SFDVKD. V gave up 5 bases and J gave up 2 bases, with 14 bases separating them. This CDR3 region has 15 residues. CDR3 nucleotides: TGTGCCACCAGTGCGGGAGTTTCCCCACAAGAGACCCAGTACTTC. Translation: CATSAGVSPQETQYF.